The 19 T cell receptor beta chains presented below share a single source sample, sequenced in a study of T cell responses to AZD1222 COVID-19 vaccine. TCRdb's table, derived via immunoSEQ multiplex PCR, lists solely in-frame clones and lacks some. The sample includes 95,000 to 150,000 clones, more than 65% of them seen just once. Sequenced material: peripheral blood, taken 28 days after the second AZD1222 dose. These receptors were taken from an adult who received the AZD1222 COVID-19 vaccine.

The chain uses TRBV3-1 (or the pseudogene TRBV3-2) and TRBJ1-1, with no clear D. The CDR3 has 13 amino acids. V was shortened by 0 bases and J by 6 bases, with 8 bases between the two germline ends. The germline CDR1 and CDR2 sequences are LGHDT and YNNKEL (reference sequence). CDR3 in amino acids: CASSQESAAEAFF. In DNA form, the CDR3 reads TGTGCCAGCAGCCAAGAATCGGCTGCTGAAGCTTTCTTT.

The chain employs TRBV9 and TRBJ2-6; the D gene is possibly TRBD1 (6 bases). Looked up from germline, CDR1 is SGDLS and CDR2 is YYNGEE. The CDR3 contains 18 residues. Trimming pared 4 bases from V and 0 bases from J, leaving 17 bases between. The CDR3 nucleotides are TGTGCCAGCAGCTCCACCCCGCTACAGGGCTCTGGGGCCAACGTCCTGACTTTC. It yields the protein CASSSTPLQGSGANVLTF.

This clone was picked up a small number of times. This rearrangement joins TRBV7-2 to TRBJ2-7; 9 positions match TRBD2. The V gene's germline CDR1 is SGHTA and CDR2 FQGNSA. This CDR3 is 15 amino acids long. Trimming cost V 2 bases and J 5 bases; bases outside gene matches: 7. CDR3 nucleotide sequence: TGTGCCAGCAGCTTAAGGACTAGCGAATTTGACGAGCAGTACTTC. Translation: CASSLRTSEFDEQYF.

This chain uses TRBV4-1 with TRBJ1-6, with D unclear. Between the trimmed V and J ends, which lost 1 base and 10 bases, there was a span of 5 bases. The CDR3 consists of 12 residues. Looked up from germline, CDR1 is MGHRA and CDR2 is YSYEKL. CDR3: CASSQAVSPLHF. The CDR3 DNA reads as TGCGCCAGCAGCCAAGCGGTCTCACCCCTCCACTTT.

The chain has TRBV30 and TRBJ1-1; D gene unclear. The germline V gene encodes CDR1 GTSNPN and CDR2 SVGIG (reference sequence). V shed 3 bases and J shed 8 bases, with 16 bases lying between them. CDR3 length: 13 residues. This chain's CDR3 is CAWSFGPFREAFF. The DNA for the CDR3 is TGTGCCTGGAGCTTTGGGCCGTTCCGAGAAGCTTTCTTT.

V and J are TRBV7-6 and TRBJ2-2; 8 bases map to TRBD1. V lost 5 bases to trimming and J lost 4 bases; unmatched junction nucleotides: 6. The CDR3 covers 15 residues. CDR1 is SGHVS, CDR2 FNYEAQ, per germline. As DNA, the CDR3 is TGTGCCAGCAGCCAAGGACAGGGTGTCACCGGGGAGCTGTTTTTT. It encodes CASSQGQGVTGELFF.

This rearrangement joins TRBV6-2 or TRBV6-3 to TRBJ2-1; D ambiguous. This CDR3 comprises 17 residues. V shed 0 bases and J shed 8 bases, with 20 bases lying between them. Germline lookup yields CDR1 MNHEY and CDR2 SVGEGT. The CDR3 DNA reads as TGTGCCAGCAGTTACTCGTCTGACGGGTCTAGGAGAGATGAGCAGTTCTTC. This translates into CASSYSSDGSRRDEQFF.

The genes are TRBV13 and TRBJ2-3; 11 bases are a match to TRBD1. Per germline, CDR1 PRHDT and CDR2 FYEKMQ (reference sequence). CDR3 size: 16 residues. Trimming took 4 bases from V and 3 from J; bases not matched to a gene: 6. DNA for the CDR3: TGTGCCAGCAGCTCCCGGACAGGGGGCATGACAGATACGCAGTATTTT. Translation: CASSSRTGGMTDTQYF.

J is TRBJ1-1 and V is TRBV2; unclear D gene. The V gene's germline CDR1 is SNHLY and CDR2 FYNNEI. The V and J ends lost 6 bases and 5 bases respectively, with 10 bases between them. This CDR3 has 12 amino acids. The CDR3 DNA reads TGTGCCAGCAGCCGAGGTGTAACTGAAGCTTTCTTT. Translated, it gives CASSRGVTEAFF. Supplemented by reference TRBV2 and TRBJ1-1, the full variable domain reads EPEVTQTPSHQVTQMGQEVILRCVPISNHLYFYWYRQILGQKVEFLVSFYNNEISEKSEIFDDQFSVERPDGSNFTLKIRSTKLEDSAMYFCASSRGVTEAFFGQGTRLTVV.

V and J are TRBV5-6 and TRBJ2-1; D unresolved. The CDR3 covers 15 residues. The germline V gene has CDR1 SGHDT and CDR2 YYEEEE. Trimming left V 4 bases short and J 2 bases short, with 13 bases between. The CDR3 region has the DNA TGTGCCAGCAGCGACGACCGTGGACCCTACAATGAGCAGTTCTTC. Its translation: CASSDDRGPYNEQFF.

The chain combines TRBV7-6 with TRBJ2-3, with 9 bases matching TRBD1. This CDR3 spans 15 amino acids. CDR1 SGHVS and CDR2 FNYEAQ come from the germline V gene. V was clipped by 4 bases and J by 6 bases; unmatched bases: 8. This chain's CDR3 is CASSSQGARGDTQYF. CDR3 nucleotide sequence: TGTGCCAGCAGCTCACAGGGGGCCCGCGGTGATACGCAGTATTTT.

The chain is built from TRBV7-9 and TRBJ1-6; TRBD1 aligns across 9 bases. The CDR3 is 15 residues long. The germline V gene has CDR1 SEHNR and CDR2 FQNEAQ (reference sequence). V trimming: 5 bases; J trimming: 9 bases; junction bases outside the gene matches: 8. CDR3 residues: CASSRQTGGGSPLHF. The DNA for the CDR3 is TGTGCCAGCAGCCGACAGACAGGGGGAGGTTCACCCCTCCACTTT.

This clone was counted a few times. V usage is TRBV7-6 and J usage is TRBJ2-2; possibly TRBD1 or TRBD2 for D (5 bases each). The germline CDR1 and CDR2 sequences are SGHVS and FNYEAQ. This CDR3 is 15 amino acids long. V lost 5 bases to trimming and J lost 3 bases, with 13 bases between them. DNA for the CDR3: TGTGCCAGCAGCCCCGGGACGGCGTACACCGGGGAGCTGTTTTTT. Protein: CASSPGTAYTGELFF.

This clone was seen only a few times. The chain has TRBV7-9 and TRBJ1-2; TRBD1 matches 8 bases. J was trimmed by 8 bases and V by 1 base; bases with no gene match: 6. Germline CDR1 is SEHNR and CDR2 is FQNEAQ (reference sequence). This CDR3 has 14 residues. Here the CDR3 DNA reads TGTGCCAGCAGCTTAGGGACAGGGCAGTACGGCTACACCTTC. As protein: CASSLGTGQYGYTF.

The rearrangement joins TRBV6-5 to TRBJ1-4, with D maybe TRBD1 (6 bases). V lost 5 bases, J lost 4 bases, and 11 bases lay in between. The CDR3 length is 14 residues. Germline V gives CDR1 MNHEY, CDR2 SVGAGI. DNA for the CDR3: TGTGCCAGCAGTCAGGGGAGTTATAATGAAAAACTGTTTTTT. It yields the protein CASSQGSYNEKLFF.

V usage is TRBV6-2 or TRBV6-3 and J usage is TRBJ1-4; D unresolved. The V and J ends lost 2 bases and 2 bases respectively, with 6 bases between them. The length of the CDR3 is 14 residues. Germline V lookup: CDR1 MNHEY, CDR2 SVGEGT. As DNA, the CDR3 is TGTGCCAGCAGTTACCGGGCGACTAATGAAAAACTGTTTTTT. Encoded protein: CASSYRATNEKLFF.

The V gene is TRBV7-3, the J gene TRBJ2-3; D might be TRBD1 (5 bases). The V and J ends lost 5 bases and 5 bases respectively, with 8 bases between them. Germline V gives CDR1 SGHTA, CDR2 FQGTGA. The CDR3 is 12 amino acids. The CDR3 here is CASSLTGDTQYF. In nucleotides, the CDR3 is TGTGCCAGCAGCCTTACAGGAGATACGCAGTATTTT. The whole variable domain, remainder taken from reference TRBV7-3 and TRBJ2-3, is GAGVSQTPSNKVTEKGKYVELRCDPISGHTALYWYRQSLGQGPEFLIYFQGTGAADDSGLPNDRFFAVRPEGSVSTLKIQRTERGDSAVYLCASSLTGDTQYFGPGTRLTVL.

This chain joins TRBV14 and TRBJ1-1; a possible D gene is TRBD1 (6 bases). Trimming left V 1 base short and J 5 bases short, with 11 bases between. Germline V lookup: CDR1 SGHDN, CDR2 FVKESK. The CDR3 extends over 14 amino acids. CDR3 DNA: TGTGCCAGCAGCCAAGTTCGGGGGCGGACTGAAGCTTTCTTT. As protein: CASSQVRGRTEAFF. The entire variable domain, with the rest obtained from reference TRBV14 and TRBJ1-1, is as follows: EAGVTQFPSHSVIEKGQTVTLRCDPISGHDNLYWYRRVMGKEIKFLLHFVKESKQDESGMPNNRFLAERTGGTYSTLKVQPAELEDSGVYFCASSQVRGRTEAFFGQGTRLTVV.

A word on this clone: The junction differs from germline at one of its ends, possibly a read error. The V and J genes are TRBV7-8 and TRBJ2-1; 10 bases are a match to TRBD2. This CDR3 is built from 14 residues. Germline V gene lookup returns CDR1 SGHVS and CDR2 FQNEAQ. CDR3 protein: CAGTSGEYYNEQFF. The CDR3 bases are TGCGCGGGAACTAGCGGGGAATACTACAATGAGCAGTTCTTC.